The rows below give T cell receptor beta chains drawn from one sample of a study of long-term antiretroviral therapy in people with HIV. The assay was immunoSEQ multiplex PCR, and TCRdb's table has in-frame clones only and misses some. There are approximately 25,000 clones in the sample; about 84% occur only once, and roughly 10% lies in the top ten. Sequencing used unsorted PBMCs, obtained 0.8 years before starting antiretroviral therapy. These receptors came from a man aged 18 to 30 with HIV. Each CDR3 is given with its conserved first and last residue. Each record gives: CDR3 DNA, CDR3 protein, clone size, V gene, J gene, D gene. A D gene is named only where the DNA matches it firmly. Some rows have no size entry. The others give once, few or many, or a class for an expanded clone.

CDR3 DNA: TGTGCCAGCAGCTTAGATCACCCCAGGTCAAGCTCCTACGAGCAGTACTTC
CDR3 protein: CASSLDHPRSSSYEQYF
clone size: once
V gene: TRBV11-2
J gene: TRBJ2-7
D gene: .

CDR3 DNA: TGTGCCAGCAGCTTGTCGAGCCGACTAGAGACGTTCTTC
CDR3 protein: CASSLSSRLETFF
clone size: once
V gene: TRBV11-2
J gene: TRBJ2-1
D gene: .

CDR3 DNA: TGTGCCAGCAGCTTCAGGGTTGAGGAAAAACTGTTTTTT
CDR3 protein: CASSFRVEEKLFF
clone size: .
V gene: TRBV5-6
J gene: TRBJ1-4
D gene: .

CDR3 DNA: TGTGCCAGCAGTGAAGACCTCAACTATGGCTACACCTTC
CDR3 protein: CASSEDLNYGYTF
clone size: .
V gene: TRBV6-1
J gene: TRBJ1-2
D gene: .

CDR3 DNA: TGTGCCACCAGCAGAGATCTCGACCCACAGAGATCTTATGGCTACACCTTC
CDR3 protein: CATSRDLDPQRSYGYTF
clone size: once
V gene: TRBV15
J gene: TRBJ1-2
D gene: .

CDR3 DNA: TGTGCCATCAGTGAGGGCGGGGGGACCACAGATACGCAGTATTTT
CDR3 protein: CAISEGGGTTDTQYF
clone size: .
V gene: TRBV10-3
J gene: TRBJ2-3
D gene: TRBD2

CDR3 DNA: TGTGCCAGCAGCGTAGGGTTTTTATCTTACTCCTACGAGCAGTACTTC
CDR3 protein: CASSVGFLSYSYEQYF
clone size: .
V gene: TRBV9
J gene: TRBJ2-7
D gene: .

CDR3 DNA: TGTGCCAGCAGCGTAGGACGACAGCCCTACGAGCAGTACTTC
CDR3 protein: CASSVGRQPYEQYF
clone size: .
V gene: TRBV9
J gene: TRBJ2-7
D gene: .

CDR3 DNA: TGTGCCAGCAGCTTTACAACAGGGGGCACTGAAGCTTTCTTT
CDR3 protein: CASSFTTGGTEAFF
clone size: .
V gene: TRBV7-9
J gene: TRBJ1-1
D gene: TRBD1

CDR3 DNA: TGTGCCAGCAGCTTCGCCTATGGCTACACCTTC
CDR3 protein: CASSFAYGYTF
clone size: medium-sized
V gene: TRBV11-2
J gene: TRBJ1-2
D gene: .

CDR3 DNA: TGCAGCGTTGGGAGGGCGGTGCAAGAGACCCAGTACTTC
CDR3 protein: CSVGRAVQETQYF
clone size: .
V gene: TRBV29-1
J gene: TRBJ2-5
D gene: .

CDR3 DNA: TGTGCCAGCAGTTTATCGTACAGGTCCTACGAGCAGTACTTC
CDR3 protein: CASSLSYRSYEQYF
clone size: .
V gene: TRBV27
J gene: TRBJ2-7
D gene: .

CDR3 DNA: TGTGCCATCAGTGGCTCCGACAGTCCAACTAACTATGGCTACACCTTC
CDR3 protein: CAISGSDSPTNYGYTF
clone size: .
V gene: TRBV10-3
J gene: TRBJ1-2
D gene: .

CDR3 DNA: TGTGCCAGTAGTCACAGGGTTTACGGCTACGAGCAGTACTTC
CDR3 protein: CASSHRVYGYEQYF
clone size: .
V gene: TRBV19
J gene: TRBJ2-7
D gene: .

CDR3 DNA: TGTGCCAGCATCCGGACAGTAGAAGCAACTAATGAAAAACTGTTTTTT
CDR3 protein: CASIRTVEATNEKLFF
clone size: .
V gene: TRBV6-6
J gene: TRBJ1-4
D gene: .

CDR3 DNA: TGTGCCAGCAGTGAATGGTCCTACAATGAGCAGTTCTTC
CDR3 protein: CASSEWSYNEQFF
clone size: .
V gene: TRBV2
J gene: TRBJ2-1
D gene: .

CDR3 DNA: TGTGCCAGCAGTTCTCTAGCGAGGGCAGATACGCAGTATTTT
CDR3 protein: CASSSLARADTQYF
clone size: .
V gene: TRBV27
J gene: TRBJ2-3
D gene: .

CDR3 DNA: TGTGCCAGCAGTGACTTGGGCTGGACGGGTGAGCAGTACTTC
CDR3 protein: CASSDLGWTGEQYF
clone size: .
V gene: TRBV2
J gene: TRBJ2-7
D gene: .